This T cell receptor (beta chain) comes out of a study of blood T cell repertoires in COVID-19. Whole-study context: Nucleic acid was either cDNA or gDNA, and it came from T cells, B-cell-depleted T cells, or PBMCs.

The germline gives CDR1 MNHEY, CDR2 SVGAGI. V was pared by 7 bases and J by 4 bases, with 9 bases of the junction left unmatched. The CDR3 is 14 residues long. The data were produced by immunoSEQ multiplex PCR, yet TCRdb's version contains in-frame clones alone and is incomplete. The data hold approximately 37,000 clones, with about 85% observed a single time. The chain links TRBV6-5 to TRBJ1-1, with 7 bases lining up with TRBD1. The source is a man aged 45-65 years in a cohort sampled during active COVID-19. The sequencing sample was made of peripheral blood. The CDR3 DNA reads TGTGCCAGCACTTTAGGGGCAGGGGGCACTGAAGCTTTCTTT. Residues: CASTLGAGGTEAFF.